This record looks at one T cell receptor beta chain sequence and its context. Its specificity is not known. The data derive from a study of cytotoxic CD8 clonotypes in ibrutinib-treated CLL. Study conclusions and caveats: Baseline clonality was higher than in age-matched healthy donors and moved in step with circulating CD8+ T-cell counts. A rise in clonality was seen at ibrutinib response, and a fall back toward baseline was seen at progression. The times at which samples were taken varied between sustained-remission and progressing patients.

The V and J ends lost 5 bases and 5 bases, in that order; junction bases with no gene match: 10. Germline assignment: CDR1 MDHEN and CDR2 SYDVKM. The CDR3 consists of 15 residues. Data came from immunoSEQ multiplex PCR; TCRdb stores just in-frame clones and leaves some out. The sample lists roughly 250,000 clones; 70% were seen once. This sequence was found in a human donor with chronic lymphocytic leukemia. The sample consisted of PBMCs, taken after 24 months of ibrutinib treatment. This chain connects TRBV28 to TRBJ2-5; 8 nucleotides match TRBD1. The CDR3 region has the DNA TGTGCCAGCAGTATCACCGGGACAGGTGGGGAGACCCAGTACTTC. The encoded protein is CASSITGTGGETQYF.